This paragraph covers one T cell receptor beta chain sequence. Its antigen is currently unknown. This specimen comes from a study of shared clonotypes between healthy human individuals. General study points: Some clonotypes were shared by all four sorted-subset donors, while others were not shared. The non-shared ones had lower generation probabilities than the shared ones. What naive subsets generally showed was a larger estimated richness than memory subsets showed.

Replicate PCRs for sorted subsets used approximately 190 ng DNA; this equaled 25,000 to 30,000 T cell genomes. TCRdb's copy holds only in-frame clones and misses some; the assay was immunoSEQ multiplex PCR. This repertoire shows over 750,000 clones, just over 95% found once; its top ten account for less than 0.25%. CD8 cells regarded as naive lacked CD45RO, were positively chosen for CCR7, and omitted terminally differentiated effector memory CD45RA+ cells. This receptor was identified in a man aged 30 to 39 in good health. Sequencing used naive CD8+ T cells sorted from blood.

CDR3 in amino acids: CASSLGDGLYEQYF. The CDR3 nucleotides read TGCGCCAGCAGCTTGGGGGACGGGTTATACGAGCAGTACTTC. V gene TRBV5-1 combines with J gene TRBJ2-7; D assignment may be TRBD1 or TRBD2 (5 bases each). Germline-derived CDR1 and CDR2 are SGHRS and YFSETQ. The length of the CDR3 is 14 residues. Trimming cost V 0 bases and J 4 bases, with 11 bases left between them.